A selection of T cell receptor beta chains follows, all from one sample in a study of shared clonotypes between healthy human individuals. Here immunoSEQ multiplex PCR was the method, and the copy in TCRdb shows in-frame clones only, minus some. The sample records around 550,000 clones, approximately 95% being singletons. What was sequenced was naive CD8+ T cells sorted from blood. These TCRs come from a woman between 25 and 40 years old in good health. The CDR3 runs from the conserved cysteine through the conserved F or W.

j_call | v_call | cdr3_aa
TRBJ1-1 | TRBV19 | CASMETGAATEAFF
TRBJ2-7 | TRBV11-2 | CASSLAPGSSYEQYF
TRBJ2-7 | TRBV15 | CATSREGAGASYEQYF
TRBJ1-5 | TRBV2 | CASRDSGTGNQPQHF
TRBJ2-3 | TRBV6-1 | CASSEAVGFADTQYF
TRBJ1-1 | TRBV28 | CASSTSKEMNTEAFF
TRBJ2-7 | TRBV7-9 | CASSLGMEITYEQYF
TRBJ1-1 | TRBV19 | CASRITGGWTEAFF
TRBJ1-1 | TRBV30 | CAWTVGTEAFF
TRBJ2-2 | TRBV7-9 | CASSLDTNTGELFF
TRBJ2-1 | TRBV4-2 | CASSQETPGGEGYNEQFF
TRBJ2-7 | TRBV5-1 | CASSLGSGGTYEQYF
TRBJ2-7 | TRBV6-5 | CASSPGHTYEQYF
TRBJ1-1 | TRBV11-2 | CASSSSGQGSEAFF
TRBJ1-5 | TRBV27 | CASSPTGGGNQPQHF
TRBJ1-1 | TRBV6-1 | CASSEGGWMNTEAFF
TRBJ1-5 | TRBV6-1 | CASSPNRGRWQPQHF
TRBJ2-1 | TRBV28 | CASSSLEREGLYNEQFF